This T cell receptor (beta chain) originates from a study of shared clonotypes between healthy human individuals. CDR1 MNHNS and CDR2 SASEGT come from the germline V gene. The CDR3 loop spans 11 amino acids. V was pared by 10 bases and J by 12 bases, with 16 bases between. Turning to this clone: Its target is unknown.

Samples underwent the assay at deep level. Clones were sequenced by immunoSEQ multiplex PCR, and TCRdb holds only the in-frame ones, with some missing. The repertoire consists of around 2,000,000 clones, with about 95% occurring once and the leading ten covering about 1.1%. Notes on the study in general: With few donors, the genetic and exposure-history diversity represented was limited. The study sampled only blood, and tissue repertoires likely differ. Rarefaction revealed incomplete sorted-subset sequencing despite large depth.

Naive CD8 populations comprised CD45RO-negative cells positively selected for CCR7, excluding terminally differentiated effector memory CD45RA+ cells. Specimen: naive CD8+ T cells sorted from blood. The chain uses TRBV6-1 and TRBJ2-4; the D gene is possibly TRBD1 (6 bases). The TCR comes from a man between 18 and 29 years old in good health. In DNA form, the CDR3 reads TGTGCCACACGGACAGCGAACGGTCAGTACTTC. This gives the protein CATRTANGQYF.